This TCR beta chain was captured by sequencing in a study of TIL therapy for anti-PD-1-resistant metastatic lung cancer. Study details: Tumors carried a median about 1.6 non-synonymous mutations per megabase.

The CDR3 has 16 residues. V was clipped by 0 bases and J by 2 bases, with 11 bases between them. The germline CDR1 and CDR2 sequences are LGHNA and YSLEER. This clone counts as medium-sized. This was the immunoSEQ v3 assay. Profiled with immunoSEQ multiplex PCR; TCRdb holds only in-frame clones, not every one. Of about 47,000 clones in the sample, 65% to 90% were seen once. As for time point: pre-treatment sample, taken before nivolumab and TIL therapy. V usage is TRBV4-3 and J usage is TRBJ2-1; D might be TRBD2 (5 bases). The source of this sequence is a person aged 25 to 85 with non-small cell lung cancer. Source: blood, taken at baseline. The CDR3 DNA reads as TGCGCCAGCAGCCAAGAAGCGGAAGCGGCCTACAATGAGCAGTTCTTC. It codes for CASSQEAEAAYNEQFF.